This T cell receptor beta chain was profiled in a study of Ad26.COV2.S vaccination and SARS-CoV-2 variants. Study-wide context: Donor allocation was to the COV1001 Ad26.COV2.S trial arm. Ad26.COV2.S given intramuscularly, once or twice 56 days apart. Study-wide results and caveats: Analyses that measured TCR breadth and depth may have underestimated total T cell responses.

The treatment denotes: about 20 received Ad26.COV2.S at low or high dose, single or two shots; five or six received placebo; per-sample allocation not given. Samples came from day 63 after the first vaccine or placebo injection. For this clone: The target antigen is unknown.

TCRdb's copy holds only in-frame clones and misses some; the assay was immunoSEQ multiplex PCR. The sample holds about 480,000 clones, around 88% seen once. The V segment lost 6 bases and the J segment 4 bases; nucleotides outside the gene matches: 8. Looked up from germline, CDR1 is SGHTA and CDR2 is FQGNSA. The CDR3 has 14 residues. The input for sequencing was peripheral blood, taken in a trial of Ad26.COV2.S vaccine versus placebo. This clonotype was obtained from a person between 18 and 65 years old who received the Ad26.COV2.S COVID-19 vaccine or a placebo. The rearrangement joins TRBV7-2 to TRBJ2-5; the match to TRBD2 covers 7 bases. CDR3 region: CASSSTSVGETQYF. The CDR3 nucleotides are TGTGCCAGCAGTTCTACTAGCGTCGGAGAGACCCAGTACTTC.